The rows below give T cell receptor beta chains drawn from one sample of a study of T cells in Graves' hyperthyroidism and ophthalmopathy. TCRdb used MiXCR to reprocess the multiplex PCR reads, holding one entry per CDR3 protein. Seen here are approximately 570,000 distinct CDR3 sequences, about 20% observed once, and the top ten hold over 45%. Sequences were obtained from blood. Receptors were obtained from a man aged 35-49 years with Graves' ophthalmopathy. Both conserved end residues are part of each CDR3. A D gene is named only where the DNA matches it firmly. Some rows mark clone size as missing; the rest say once, few, many or name a class of expanded clone.

>many|TRBJ2-1|TRBD1|TRBV27
CASSPRGPENEQFF
TGTGCCAGCAGTCCTAGGGGGCCGGAGAATGAGCAGTTCTTC
>NA|TRBJ2-2|TRBD2|TRBV4-1
CASSQERRGGAGGELFF
TGCGCCAGCAGCCAAGAAAGGCGGGGGGGCGCTGGCGGGGAGCTGTTTTTT
>NA|TRBJ2-5|TRBD2|TRBV28
CASSRTSGTRETQYF
TGTGCCAGCAGCCGGACTAGCGGGACTCGGGAGACCCAGTACTTC
>many|TRBJ2-3|TRBD2|TRBV20-1
CSARTSGGSDTQYF
TGCAGTGCTAGGACTAGCGGGGGGTCAGATACGCAGTATTTT
>few|TRBJ1-4|NA|TRBV6-1
CASTPVGTGIDEKLFF
TGTGCCAGCACCCCGGTTGGAACAGGGATCGATGAAAAACTGTTTTTT
>once|TRBJ2-3|NA|TRBV4-2
CASSPNLAGAIRDTQYF
TGTGCCAGCAGCCCTAACCTCGCGGGGGCCATAAGAGATACGCAGTATTTT
>NA|TRBJ2-1|NA|TRBV20-1
CSARDWGEASRHNEQFF
TGCAGTGCTAGAGATTGGGGGGAGGCTAGTAGGCACAATGAGCAGTTCTTC